Listed here is a single T cell receptor (beta chain). The target antigen is unknown. The data were taken from a study of monozygotic twins with inflammatory bowel disease. General study results and limits: Twins with IBD were found to have lower TCRbeta diversity (inverse Simpson) than healthy co-twins.

CDR1 SGHTA and CDR2 FQGNSA come from the germline V gene. This CDR3 spans 17 amino acids. Researchers collected around 2.4 ml of blood per donor. The authors used about 4,000 ng of total RNA per TCR library. The UMIs contained a 6-nucleotide sample barcode. They were added by template switching during cDNA synthesis. From its re-call of the 5' RACE reads, TCRdb lists each CDR3 protein once, without DNA. The table for this sample gives 200,000 to 250,000 distinct CDR3 sequences. This TCR was sampled from a human donor with ulcerative colitis or Crohn's disease, or a healthy co-twin of an affected twin (not recorded which). The chain has TRBV7-2 and TRBJ2-3; lacking DNA, the TRBD2 call made by TCRdb goes unchecked. The sample comprised blood. The CDR3 loop reads CASSLVALPSGTDTQYF.